The 29 T cell receptor beta chains listed next were all sequenced from one sample in a study of T cells after yellow fever vaccination. Each CDR3 protein gets one entry after TCRdb re-called the 5' RACE reads with MiXCR. The table shows 610,000 or so distinct CDR3 sequences, with around 12% occurring only once. The specimen was PBMCs, collected on the day of the yellow fever booster vaccination. All receptors come from a man in his thirties or forties who received the YFV17D yellow fever vaccine.

This clonotype was found a few times. This chain links TRBV6-5 with TRBJ2-1, with 9 bases fitting TRBD2. Germline CDR1 and CDR2: MNHEY and SVGAGI. The CDR3 is 16 residues long. V gave up 0 bases and J gave up 10 bases; unmatched junction bases: 10. CDR3 DNA sequence: TGTGCCAGCAGTTACTCTACTCGCGGGAGGGCCGGGGAGCAGTTCTTC. The encoded protein is CASSYSTRGRAGEQFF.

This rearrangement joins TRBV29-1 to TRBJ2-2; D remains unclear. Per germline, CDR1 SQVTM and CDR2 ANQGSEA. The CDR3 length is 15 residues. The V and J ends lost 7 bases and 0 bases respectively, with 15 bases between them. The CDR3 nucleotides are TGCAGCGCCGCCGGCGAGAACGCGAACACCGGGGAGCTGTTTTTT. Its protein product is CSAAGENANTGELFF.

The chain recombines TRBV7-2 with TRBJ1-1; TRBD1 matches 7 bases. Trimming took 2 bases from V and 6 from J; bases not matched to a gene: 6. The CDR3 sequence is 14 residues long. The germline CDR1 and CDR2 sequences are SGHTA and FQGNSA. The DNA for the CDR3 is TGTGCCAGCAGCTTACTTGGGGACAGCTCTGAAGCTTTCTTT. Translating gives CASSLLGDSSEAFF.

J is TRBJ1-1 and V is TRBV7-9; D is ambiguous. CDR1 is SEHNR, CDR2 FQNEAQ, per germline (reference sequence). The germline V and J ends were trimmed by 1 base and 8 bases, with 14 bases remaining between them. The CDR3 has 14 amino acids. The CDR3 sequence is CASSLGFLVGEAFF. The CDR3 DNA sequence: TGTGCCAGCAGCTTAGGTTTCCTCGTCGGGGAAGCTTTCTTT.

This clonotype has more than one count but fewer than ten. The rearrangement links TRBV15 to TRBJ2-1, with 9 bases lining up with TRBD1. V gave up 1 base and J gave up 7 bases; unmatched junction bases: 8. The CDR3 runs to 16 residues. Germline V gene sequence: CDR1 LNHNV, CDR2 YYDKDF (reference sequence). The CDR3 here is CATSRGLDRGRNEQFF. DNA for the CDR3: TGTGCCACCAGCAGAGGGTTGGACAGGGGTAGGAATGAGCAGTTCTTC.

The chain uses TRBV30 and TRBJ2-7, with 14 positions matching TRBD2. This CDR3 contains 17 residues. Germline V gene sequence: CDR1 GTSNPN, CDR2 SVGIG (reference sequence). V was pared by 3 bases and J by 2 bases, with 9 bases of the junction left unmatched. In DNA form, the CDR3 reads TGTGCCTGGAGCTGGGGGACTAGCGGGAGCTTTCCCTACGAGCAGTACTTC. Its translation is CAWSWGTSGSFPYEQYF.

This chain uses TRBV5-1 with TRBJ2-3, with D maybe TRBD2 (7 bases). Germline lookup yields CDR1 SGHRS and CDR2 YFSETQ. The CDR3 contains 15 residues. The V end was cut by 2 bases, the J end by 4 bases, with 14 bases between. The CDR3 DNA reads TGCGCCAGCAGCTTCAGGCGGGGGCGGGCAGATACGCAGTATTTT. It specifies CASSFRRGRADTQYF.

This chain connects TRBV7-9 to TRBJ1-4; D is perhaps TRBD1 (6 bases). The CDR3 spans 15 residues. Trimming stripped 5 bases from V and 2 bases from J, with 12 bases between. Germline CDR1 SEHNR, CDR2 FQNEAQ (reference sequence). For the CDR3, the DNA is TGTGCCAGCAGCCCCAACAGGGCCACTAATGAAAAACTGTTTTTT. It encodes CASSPNRATNEKLFF.

This clonotype occurred a few times. The rearrangement uses TRBV10-2 and TRBJ2-3, with 7 positions matching TRBD2. The trim removed 6 bases at V and 1 base at J, leaving 7 bases unmatched. Germline CDR1 reads WSHSY; CDR2 reads SAAADI. This CDR3 has 15 residues. The CDR3 region is CASRLATRGTDTQYF. The CDR3 DNA follows: TGCGCCAGCAGACTAGCGACTAGGGGCACAGATACGCAGTATTTT.

This clonotype was found many times. V is TRBV12-3 or TRBV12-4 and J is TRBJ1-2; D is unresolved. V lost 1 base and J lost 8, with 8 bases in between. The CDR3 runs to 12 residues. DNA of the CDR3: TGTGCCAGCAGTTTAGGCGTTTGGGGCTACACCTTC. This sequence encodes CASSLGVWGYTF.

The table lists this clonotype with a few counts. The chain couples TRBV7-3 to TRBJ2-2; 7 bases map to TRBD2. V was clipped by 5 bases and J by 5 bases; unmatched bases: 14. The CDR3 is 17 amino acids. Germline V lookup: CDR1 SGHTA, CDR2 FQGTGA. CDR3 nucleotides: TGTGCCAGCAGCCCCCTAAGCGGCGGGAGAGGAACCGGGGAGCTGTTTTTT. It specifies CASSPLSGGRGTGELFF. Using reference TRBV7-3 and TRBJ2-2 for the parts outside the CDR3, the full variable domain is GAGVSQTPSNKVTEKGKYVELRCDPISGHTALYWYRQSLGQGPEFLIYFQGTGAADDSGLPNDRFFAVRPEGSVSTLKIQRTERGDSAVYLCASSPLSGGRGTGELFFGEGSRLTVL.

This clonotype showed up just a few times. V usage is TRBV11-2 and J usage is TRBJ2-5, with D perhaps being TRBD1 or TRBD2 (6 bases each). V was shortened by 0 bases and J by 4 bases, with 15 bases between the two germline ends. There are 16 residues in the CDR3. Germline CDR1 SGHAT, CDR2 FQNNGV. CDR3 in amino acids: CASSLDPWGAGETQYF. The CDR3 DNA sequence: TGTGCCAGCAGCTTAGATCCGTGGGGGGCGGGAGAGACCCAGTACTTC.

This clonotype was recorded a few times. Given a much more abundant clone one base away, this may be a read error. The chain has TRBV6-5 and TRBJ1-2; the match to TRBD1 covers 7 bases. Germline V lookup: CDR1 MNHEY, CDR2 SVGAGI. Trimming at V came to 4 bases and at J to 3 bases, leaving 2 bases not matched to a gene. This CDR3 has 13 amino acids. As DNA, the CDR3 is TGTGCCAGCAGTTTACAGGGGCACTATGGCTACACCTTC. Its protein is CASSLQGHYGYTF.

This clonotype was seen ten or more times. This chain connects TRBV29-1 to TRBJ2-7, with a possible D match to TRBD1 (6 bases). CDR1 and CDR2 from the germline V gene are SQVTM and ANQGSEA. The germline V and J ends were trimmed by 4 bases and 7 bases, with 11 bases remaining between them. The CDR3 consists of 11 residues. This CDR3 is CSVALGAEQYF. As DNA, the CDR3 is TGCAGCGTTGCCCTGGGGGCTGAGCAGTACTTC.

The chain recombines TRBV20-1 with TRBJ2-7, with D perhaps matching TRBD1 or TRBD2 (5 bases each). Trimming left V 4 bases short and J 3 bases short, with 19 bases between. Germline CDR1 DFQATT, CDR2 SNEGSKA (reference sequence). The CDR3 is 15 amino acids. The CDR3 reads CSATAVTGRRYEQYF. CDR3 nucleotide sequence: TGCAGTGCTACCGCCGTTACGGGACGCCGCTACGAGCAGTACTTC.

This clonotype appeared many times. The V call is TRBV10-3, the J call TRBJ2-3, with D maybe TRBD1 (6 bases). The V gene's germline CDR1 is ENHRY and CDR2 SYGVKD. The CDR3 extends over 13 amino acids. V dropped 6 bases and J dropped 6 bases, with 13 bases sitting between them. CDR3 sequence (DNA): TGTGCCATCAGGGGAACCACAGGGGATACGCAGTATTTT. Translating gives CAIRGTTGDTQYF.

The sample holds a few counts of this clonotype. The V call is TRBV5-4, the J call TRBJ2-1, with 9 nucleotides matching TRBD2. Losses at the gene ends were 4 bases for V and 9 bases for J; bases not matched to a gene: 11. Germline-derived CDR1 and CDR2 are SGHNT and YYREEE (reference sequence). The CDR3 is made up of 15 amino acids. The CDR3 here is CASSPPVAGAGEQFF. The CDR3 DNA follows: TGTGCCAGCAGCCCCCCTGTAGCGGGAGCTGGTGAGCAGTTCTTC.

This clonotype was recorded at least ten times. This chain links TRBV15 with TRBJ2-5; D gene uncertain. CDR3 length: 14 amino acids. CDR1 LNHNV and CDR2 YYDKDF come from the germline V gene (reference sequence). The ends were cut back, 0 bases at V and 4 bases at J, with 9 bases in the middle. The CDR3 DNA follows: TGTGCCACCAGCAGAGATGGAGTAGGAGAGACCCAGTACTTC. Translation gives CATSRDGVGETQYF.

The V and J genes are TRBV25-1 and TRBJ2-1; D possibly corresponds to TRBD2 (5 bases). CDR1 and CDR2 (germline): MGHDK, SYGVNS. V was trimmed by 4 bases and J by 6 bases, leaving 13 bases between them. The CDR3 extends over 14 amino acids. The CDR3 spells CASSGGWASNEQFF. CDR3 nucleotides: TGTGCCAGCAGTGGCGGGTGGGCCTCCAATGAGCAGTTCTTC.

This clonotype was observed a few times. The chain carries TRBV27 and TRBJ2-1; possibly TRBD1 or TRBD2 for D (5 bases each). The length of the CDR3 is 14 residues. Germline CDR1 reads MNHEY; CDR2 reads SMNVEV (reference sequence). V was trimmed by 2 bases and J by 8 bases, leaving 13 bases between them. CDR3 protein: CASSLSREFDEQFF. The CDR3 DNA is TGTGCCAGCAGTTTAAGCAGGGAGTTCGATGAGCAGTTCTTC.

The chain joins TRBV12-3 or TRBV12-4 to TRBJ2-1; D is uncertain. This CDR3 is 12 amino acids long. The V gene lost 7 bases and the J gene lost 9 bases, with 13 bases spanning the gap. In DNA form, the CDR3 reads TGTGCCAGCACCCGTGGTATCGGTGAGCAGTTCTTC. Protein product: CASTRGIGEQFF.

The sample holds a few counts of this clonotype. V and J are TRBV21-1 and TRBJ1-5. TRBV21-1 is reported as a pseudogene. CDR3 size: 15 residues. The CDR3 DNA sequence: TGTGCCAGCAGCACTGGCGGTGAGGGAGATCAGCCCCAGCATTTT. Translated, it gives CASSTGGEGDQPQHF.

This sequence joins TRBV5-8 and TRBJ2-2; no firm D call. CDR1 and CDR2 (germline): SGHTS, YDEGEE. V lost 0 bases and J 1 base, leaving 4 bases between the germline ends. This CDR3 spans 14 amino acids. The CDR3 is CASSLVWNTGELFF. DNA of the CDR3: TGTGCCAGCAGCTTGGTTTGGAACACCGGGGAGCTGTTTTTT.

This clonotype was counted many times. This chain links TRBV5-1 with TRBJ2-7; 7 positions agree with TRBD2. The CDR3 totals 16 residues. Germline V gene data show CDR1 as SGHRS and CDR2 as YFSETQ. The ends lost 0 bases at V and 5 bases at J; junction bases unmatched: 11. This chain's CDR3 is CASSLAVRTRGDEQYF. CDR3 in DNA: TGCGCCAGCAGCTTGGCCGTACGGACTAGGGGCGACGAGCAGTACTTC.

The genes are TRBV7-8 and TRBJ2-7; 12 bases fit TRBD2. This CDR3 is built from 15 residues. The germline V gene has CDR1 SGHVS and CDR2 FQNEAQ. Losses at the gene ends were 5 bases for V and 5 bases for J; bases not matched to a gene: 7. CDR3 coding DNA: TGTGCCAGCAGCGCGACTAGCGGGAGCGTCCACGAGCAGTACTTC. Protein product: CASSATSGSVHEQYF.

This chain links TRBV12-3 or TRBV12-4 with TRBJ1-2; D might be TRBD1 (6 bases). CDR3 size: 14 residues. Trimming removed 6 bases at V and 3 bases at J, with 14 bases between. The CDR3 sequence: CASRRLQGYYGYTF. CDR3 coding DNA: TGTGCCAGCAGAAGATTACAGGGTTACTATGGCTACACCTTC.

This clonotype was recorded a few times. This chain links TRBV30 with TRBJ2-2; D is ambiguous. CDR3 length: 15 amino acids. Looked up from germline, CDR1 is GTSNPN and CDR2 is SVGIG (reference sequence). V was clipped by 2 bases and J by 1 base, with 11 bases between them. The CDR3 DNA reads TGTGCCTGGAGTTTCCGACGGAAGAACACCGGGGAGCTGTTTTTT. Encoded protein: CAWSFRRKNTGELFF.

The table lists this clonotype with a few counts. The chain recombines TRBV5-1 with TRBJ2-1; tentatively, D is TRBD2 (6 bases). Germline CDR1 SGHRS, CDR2 YFSETQ. Trimming removed 0 bases at V and 0 bases at J, with 10 bases between. CDR3 length: 16 residues. CDR3 bases: TGCGCCAGCAGCTTGGATGCGGGAAGCTCCTACAATGAGCAGTTCTTC. It codes for CASSLDAGSSYNEQFF.

This clonotype appeared a few times. The rearrangement links TRBV12-3 or TRBV12-4 to TRBJ1-2; tentatively, D is TRBD1 (6 bases). V was shortened by 6 bases and J by 4 bases, with 15 bases between the two germline ends. The CDR3 is made up of 14 amino acids. Here the CDR3 DNA reads TGTGCCAGCAGCCCGGGACATACCATCTATGGCTACACCTTC. Residues: CASSPGHTIYGYTF.